This T cell receptor (beta chain) is from a study of cytomegalovirus exposure and HLA in healthy donors. Germline V gene sequence: CDR1 LNHDA, CDR2 SQIVND (reference sequence). V gave up 5 bases and J gave up 7 bases; unmatched junction bases: 4. The CDR3 spans 14 residues. The PCR contained 60 Vbeta and 13 Jbeta primers. Profiling relied on immunoSEQ multiplex PCR, and the TCRdb table lists in-frame clones only, not all of them. The sample shows fewer than 200,000 clones, more than 65% of them seen only once. The rearrangement links TRBV19 to TRBJ1-6, with 8 bases matching TRBD1. Specimen: PBMCs. The clonotype originates from a woman in her forties or fifties in good health and CMV-seronegative. CDR3 sequence: CASSYRGENSPLHF. CDR3 nucleotide sequence: TGTGCCAGTAGTTACAGGGGGGAGAATTCACCCCTCCACTTT.